What follows are 19 T cell receptor beta chains derived from one specimen sequenced in a study of blood T cell repertoires in COVID-19 (dated by TCRdb to 2019 to 2021). The protocol used for the library was the immunoSEQ multiplex PCR assay. Entries here come from immuneACCESS through TCRdb and include only in-frame sequences with V and J called. Some clones fail to appear in such tables; in the studies checked, an unresolved V gene covers under half of the shortfall, and the cause of the remainder is unknown. Counted in this sample were some 200,000 clones; about 78% of them appeared once. The leading ten clones occupy around 5.4% of the sample. The sequenced sample consisted of peripheral blood. These receptor sequences come from a woman aged 70-85 years with acute or convalescent COVID-19.

The CDR3 DNA reads TGTGCCAGCAGTTTACCCCCCTGGGCAATGGCTAATGAAAAACTGTTTTTT. It translates to CASSLPPWAMANEKLFF. J is TRBJ1-4 and V is TRBV28; D is unclear. This CDR3 spans 17 amino acids. V lost 2 bases and J lost 3, with 16 bases in between. CDR1 and CDR2 from the germline V gene are MDHEN and SYDVKM.

V usage is TRBV27 and J usage is TRBJ1-2; D remains unclear. Germline V gene lookup returns CDR1 MNHEY and CDR2 SMNVEV (reference sequence). CDR3 size: 15 residues. The V end lost 0 bases, the J end lost 7 bases, and 15 bases lay between the germline ends. CDR3 region: CASSLSRAGIGGYTF. As DNA, the CDR3 is TGTGCCAGCAGTTTATCGAGGGCAGGAATCGGTGGCTACACCTTC.

This clone was detected only a few times. V and J are TRBV28 and TRBJ1-3; 7 bases align to TRBD1. The junction had 11 bases not matched to a gene; V was cut back by 8 bases and J by 4 bases. Germline V gene sequence: CDR1 MDHEN, CDR2 SYDVKM. The CDR3 sequence is 15 residues long. CDR3 in DNA: TGTGCCAGCGTCCGCACAGGGGCAGTAGGAAACACCATATATTTT. This encodes CASVRTGAVGNTIYF. The full variable domain, completed using reference TRBV28 and TRBJ1-3, is DVKVTQSSRYLVKRTGEKVFLECVQDMDHENMFWYRQDPGLGLRLIYFSYDVKMKEKGDIPEGYSVSREKKERFSLILESASTNQTSMYLCASVRTGAVGNTIYFGEGSWLTVV.

This sequence joins TRBV20-1 and TRBJ2-7; the match to TRBD1 covers 7 bases. After removal of 6 bases from V and 7 bases from J, the junction contained 6 bases not matched to a gene. Germline loops: CDR1 DFQATT, CDR2 SNEGSKA (reference sequence). CDR3 length: 11 amino acids. The CDR3 sequence is CSASTGHEQYF. The CDR3 nucleotides are TGCAGTGCCTCGACAGGGCATGAGCAGTACTTC.

Remarks on this clone: A much larger clone differs by one base, so this may be a read error. This chain links TRBV7-3 with TRBJ1-1; 9 bases match TRBD1. The CDR3 is made up of 13 amino acids. CDR1 is SGHTA and CDR2 is FQGTGA in the germline V gene. Unmatched junction bases numbered 1, after V lost 5 bases and J lost 3 bases. The CDR3 DNA reads TGTGCCAGCAGCCGGGACAGGGACACTGAAGCTTTCTTT. Translated: CASSRDRDTEAFF.

This clone was seen repeatedly, ten times or more. The CDR3 loop reads CASSFSTGNTIYF. The CDR3, as DNA: TGTGCCAGCAGCTTTTCTACTGGAAACACCATATATTTT. This chain links TRBV5-6 with TRBJ1-3; D is unclear. V lost 2 bases and J 2 bases, leaving 5 bases between the germline ends. Germline lookup yields CDR1 SGHDT and CDR2 YYEEEE. This CDR3 comprises 13 residues.

The V gene is TRBV7-9, the J gene TRBJ1-2; 7 bases align to TRBD1. The ends lost 3 bases at V and 3 bases at J; junction bases unmatched: 4. Germline values: CDR1 SEHNR, CDR2 FQNEAQ (reference sequence). The CDR3 sequence is 14 residues long. CDR3: CASSFGGTDYGYTF. For the CDR3, the DNA is TGTGCCAGCAGCTTTGGGGGGACAGACTATGGCTACACCTTC.

This rearrangement joins TRBV5-1 to TRBJ2-4; D is uncertain. This CDR3 spans 15 amino acids. From germline, CDR1 is SGHRS and CDR2 YFSETQ. Trimming cost V 0 bases and J 7 bases, with 14 bases left between them. CDR3 bases: TGCGCCAGCAGCTTGGTGGGCCAGGAAGTCAACATTCAGTACTTC. It encodes CASSLVGQEVNIQYF.

There are a few counts of this clone. The DNA of the CDR3 is TGTGCCAGCAGCGCCCAACAGCTGGGGAACACTGAAGCTTTCTTT. Protein product: CASSAQQLGNTEAFF. The chain employs TRBV9 and TRBJ1-1; no clear D gene. Germline V CDR1 and CDR2: SGDLS, YYNGEE. Trimming stripped 3 bases from V and 1 base from J, with 13 bases between. The CDR3 consists of 15 residues.

This clone was detected only once. This chain uses TRBV6-5 with TRBJ1-2; the D gene is possibly TRBD1 (5 bases). The CDR3 covers 11 residues. Germline V gene data show CDR1 as MNHEY and CDR2 as SVGAGI. V was shortened by 7 bases and J by 7 bases, with 10 bases between the two germline ends. The CDR3 spells CASNRGGGYTF. The CDR3 DNA follows: TGTGCCAGCAATCGGGGGGGTGGCTACACCTTC.

The chain uses TRBV28 and TRBJ2-1, with TRBD2 identical over 8 bases. CDR3 size: 19 residues. V was pared by 9 bases and J by 8 bases, with 27 bases of the junction left unmatched. Germline-derived CDR1 and CDR2 are MDHEN and SYDVKM. The CDR3 is CASPPQPGLVQRRSHEQFF. For the CDR3, the DNA is TGTGCCAGTCCTCCCCAGCCGGGACTAGTACAACGGCGAAGTCATGAGCAGTTCTTC.

J is TRBJ1-2 and V is TRBV6-6, with a weak D call TRBD1 (6 bases). The V and J ends lost 2 bases and 0 bases respectively, with 10 bases between them. The CDR3 is 15 amino acids. Germline CDR1 reads MNHNY; CDR2 reads SVGAGI (reference sequence). CDR3 sequence (DNA): TGTGCCAGCAGTTACAGCAGGGGATCTAACTATGGCTACACCTTC. It codes for CASSYSRGSNYGYTF.

The chain employs TRBV4-1 and TRBJ2-1; tentative D call: TRBD2 (5 bases). Germline CDR1 MGHRA, CDR2 YSYEKL. The CDR3 spans 16 residues. V was clipped by 1 base and J by 3 bases, with 13 bases between them. The CDR3 DNA is TGCGCCAGCAGCCAAGGGACCGGACTCTACTACAATGAGCAGTTCTTC. Amino acid sequence: CASSQGTGLYYNEQFF.

This chain joins TRBV29-1 and TRBJ1-2, with a weak D call TRBD1 (6 bases). V dropped 3 bases and J dropped 3 bases, with 8 bases sitting between them. The CDR3 has 12 residues. The germline gives CDR1 SQVTM, CDR2 ANQGSEA. The CDR3 protein is CSVDEGDYGYTF. The CDR3 bases are TGCAGCGTTGACGAGGGGGACTATGGCTACACCTTC.

There are many counts of this clone. This CDR3 is CSVEGAYPYYGYTF. CDR3 DNA: TGCAGCGTTGAAGGGGCCTACCCCTACTATGGCTACACCTTC. The chain employs TRBV29-1 and TRBJ1-2; no definite D call. V was cut by 1 base and J by 3 bases, with 12 bases left in between. The CDR3 is 14 residues long. Germline V CDR1 and CDR2: SQVTM, ANQGSEA.

This chain joins TRBV28 and TRBJ2-3, with D unclear. The CDR3 is 13 amino acids. Germline V gives CDR1 MDHEN, CDR2 SYDVKM. V lost 7 bases and J 1 base, leaving 9 bases between the germline ends. The CDR3 DNA reads as TGTGCCAGCAATCCTCAGGGCACAGATACGCAGTATTTT. This codes for CASNPQGTDTQYF.

The rearrangement joins TRBV19 to TRBJ2-6, with TRBD1 as a possible D gene (8 bases). V lost 3 bases and J 2 bases, leaving 17 bases between the germline ends. This CDR3 is 18 amino acids long. The germline V gene has CDR1 LNHDA and CDR2 SQIVND (reference sequence). For the CDR3, the DNA is TGTGCCAGTAGTATTCCCCGGACAGGGAGGGCTGGGGCCAACGTCCTGACTTTC. It codes for CASSIPRTGRAGANVLTF. Full variable domain (missing parts from reference TRBV19 and TRBJ2-6): DGGITQSPKYLFRKEGQNVTLSCEQNLNHDAMYWYRQDPGQGLRLIYYSQIVNDFQKGDIAEGYSVSREKKESFPLTVTSAQKNPTAFYLCASSIPRTGRAGANVLTFGAGSRLTVL.

This rearrangement joins TRBV10-3 to TRBJ2-3, with D hard to call. The V and J ends lost 8 bases and 5 bases respectively, with 14 bases between them. Germline lookup yields CDR1 ENHRY and CDR2 SYGVKD. The CDR3 length is 13 residues. CDR3 DNA: TGTGCCATCTCGGTGCAATTTGTAGATACGCAGTATTTT. Translation gives CAISVQFVDTQYF.

V is TRBV10-3 and J is TRBJ2-1, with D perhaps TRBD2 (6 bases). Trimming took off 3 bases at V and 5 bases at J, with 14 bases between the two ends. From germline, CDR1 is ENHRY and CDR2 SYGVKD. The length of the CDR3 is 15 residues. In nucleotides, the CDR3 is TGTGCCATCAGTGATTCGGCGGGAAAAGACAATGAGCAGTTCTTC. Encoded protein: CAISDSAGKDNEQFF.